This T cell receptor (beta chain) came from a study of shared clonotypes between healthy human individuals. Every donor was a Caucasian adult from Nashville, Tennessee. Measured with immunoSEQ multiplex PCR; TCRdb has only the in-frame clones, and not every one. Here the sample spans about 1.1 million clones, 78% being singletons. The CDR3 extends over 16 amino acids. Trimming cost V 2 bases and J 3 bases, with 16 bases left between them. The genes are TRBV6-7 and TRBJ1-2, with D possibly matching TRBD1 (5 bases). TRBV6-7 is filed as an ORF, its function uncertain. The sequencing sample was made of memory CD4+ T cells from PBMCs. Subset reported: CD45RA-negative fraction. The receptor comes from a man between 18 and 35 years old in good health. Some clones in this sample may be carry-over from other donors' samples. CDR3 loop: CASSYKVPGHYYGYTF. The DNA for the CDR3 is TGTGCCAGCAGTTACAAAGTCCCTGGACATTACTATGGCTACACCTTC.